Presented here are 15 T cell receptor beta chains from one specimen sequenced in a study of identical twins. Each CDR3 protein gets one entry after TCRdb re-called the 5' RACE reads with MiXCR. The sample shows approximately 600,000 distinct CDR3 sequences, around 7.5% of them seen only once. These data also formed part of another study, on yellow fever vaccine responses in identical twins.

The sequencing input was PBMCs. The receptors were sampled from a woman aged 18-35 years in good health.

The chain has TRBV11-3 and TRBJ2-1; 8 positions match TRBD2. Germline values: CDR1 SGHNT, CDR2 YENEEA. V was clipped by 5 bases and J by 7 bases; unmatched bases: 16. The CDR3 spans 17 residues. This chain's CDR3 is CASSRRPVAGRGNEQFF. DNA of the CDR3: TGTGCCAGCAGCCGCCGGCCCGTAGCGGGAAGGGGTAATGAGCAGTTCTTC.

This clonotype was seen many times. The CDR3 here is CAISPHLTPSGRETAYYNEQFF. The DNA of the CDR3 is TGTGCCATCAGTCCTCACTTAACCCCCTCTGGACGAGAGACAGCTTATTACAATGAGCAGTTCTTC. The rearrangement joins TRBV10-3 to TRBJ2-1; D is possibly TRBD1 (5 bases). Germline CDR1 reads ENHRY; CDR2 reads SYGVKD. The CDR3 is 22 residues long. The V gene lost 5 bases and the J gene lost 4 bases, with 36 bases spanning the gap.

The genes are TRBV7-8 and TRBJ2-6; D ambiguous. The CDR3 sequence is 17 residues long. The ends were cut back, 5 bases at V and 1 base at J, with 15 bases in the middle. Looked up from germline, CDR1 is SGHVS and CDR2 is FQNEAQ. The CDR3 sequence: CASSPFWETSGANVLTF. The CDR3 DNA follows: TGTGCCAGCAGCCCCTTTTGGGAAACTTCTGGGGCCAACGTCCTGACTTTC.

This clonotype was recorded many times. Here the CDR3 reads CASSRDRGPFIQYF. DNA for the CDR3: TGTGCCAGCAGCCGAGACAGGGGGCCCTTCATTCAGTACTTC. The rearrangement links TRBV7-9 to TRBJ2-4; 10 bases are shared with TRBD1. Germline assignment: CDR1 SEHNR and CDR2 FQNEAQ (reference sequence). CDR3 length: 14 amino acids. Germline trimming cut 5 bases from V and 9 bases from J; bases unmatched to any gene: 7.

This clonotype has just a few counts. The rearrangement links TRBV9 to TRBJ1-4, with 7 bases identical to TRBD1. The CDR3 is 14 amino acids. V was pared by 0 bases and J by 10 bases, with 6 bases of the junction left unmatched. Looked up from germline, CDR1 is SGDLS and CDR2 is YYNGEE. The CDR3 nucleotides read TGTGCCAGCAGCGTAGAGGGGGCGTCAGGAAAACTGTTTTTT. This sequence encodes CASSVEGASGKLFF. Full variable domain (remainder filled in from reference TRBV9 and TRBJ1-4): DSGVTQTPKHLITATGQRVTLRCSPRSGDLSVYWYQQSLDQGLQFLIQYYNGEERAKGNILERFSAQQFPDLHSELNLSSLELGDSALYFCASSVEGASGKLFFGSGTQLSVL.

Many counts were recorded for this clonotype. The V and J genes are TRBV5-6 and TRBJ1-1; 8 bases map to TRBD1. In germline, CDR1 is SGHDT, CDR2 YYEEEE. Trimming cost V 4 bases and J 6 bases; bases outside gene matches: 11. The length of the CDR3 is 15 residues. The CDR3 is CASSPLGQGIPEAFF. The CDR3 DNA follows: TGTGCCAGCAGCCCCCTCGGACAGGGAATTCCTGAAGCTTTCTTT.

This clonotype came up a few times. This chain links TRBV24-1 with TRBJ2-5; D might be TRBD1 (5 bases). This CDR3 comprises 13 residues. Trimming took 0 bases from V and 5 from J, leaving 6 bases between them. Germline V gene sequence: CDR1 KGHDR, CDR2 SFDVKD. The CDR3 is CATSDLWGETQYF. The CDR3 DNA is TGTGCCACCAGTGATTTGTGGGGCGAGACCCAGTACTTC.

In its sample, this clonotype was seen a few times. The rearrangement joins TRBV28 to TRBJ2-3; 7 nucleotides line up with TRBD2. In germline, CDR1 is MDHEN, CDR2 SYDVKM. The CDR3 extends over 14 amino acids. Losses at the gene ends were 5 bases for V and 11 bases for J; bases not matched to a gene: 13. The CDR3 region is CASSAPGLQFRQYF. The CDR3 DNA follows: TGTGCCAGCAGTGCACCGGGACTACAATTTCGGCAGTATTTT.

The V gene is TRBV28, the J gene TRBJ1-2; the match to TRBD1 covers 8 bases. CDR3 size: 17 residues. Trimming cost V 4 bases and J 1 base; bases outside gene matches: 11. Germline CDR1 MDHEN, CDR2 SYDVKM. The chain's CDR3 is CASSSFAGTGVNYGYTF. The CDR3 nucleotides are TGTGCCAGCAGTTCCTTCGCCGGGACAGGAGTTAACTATGGCTACACCTTC.

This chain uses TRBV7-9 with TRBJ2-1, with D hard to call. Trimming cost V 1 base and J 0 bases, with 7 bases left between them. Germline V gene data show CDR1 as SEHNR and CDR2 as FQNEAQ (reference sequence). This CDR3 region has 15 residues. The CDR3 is CASSLETYSYNEQFF. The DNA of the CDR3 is TGTGCCAGCAGCTTAGAGACCTACTCCTACAATGAGCAGTTCTTC. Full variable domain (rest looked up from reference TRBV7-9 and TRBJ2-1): DTGVSQNPRHKITKRGQNVTFRCDPISEHNRLYWYRQTLGQGPEFLTYFQNEAQLEKSRLLSDRFSAERPKGSFSTLEIQRTEQGDSAMYLCASSLETYSYNEQFFGPGTRLTVL.

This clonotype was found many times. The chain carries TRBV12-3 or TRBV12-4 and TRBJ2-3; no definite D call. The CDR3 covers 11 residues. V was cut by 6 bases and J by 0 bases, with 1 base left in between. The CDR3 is CASRSTDTQYF. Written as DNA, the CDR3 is TGTGCCAGCAGGAGCACAGATACGCAGTATTTT.

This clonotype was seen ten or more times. CDR3 sequence (DNA): TGCAGCGTTGAATACGGAGGAGAGACCCAGTACTTC. The encoded protein is CSVEYGGETQYF. The chain uses TRBV29-1 and TRBJ2-5, with D possibly TRBD2 on 5 matching bases. Germline CDR1 is SQVTM and CDR2 is ANQGSEA. The germline V and J ends were trimmed by 2 bases and 4 bases, with 8 bases remaining between them. The CDR3 is made up of 12 amino acids.

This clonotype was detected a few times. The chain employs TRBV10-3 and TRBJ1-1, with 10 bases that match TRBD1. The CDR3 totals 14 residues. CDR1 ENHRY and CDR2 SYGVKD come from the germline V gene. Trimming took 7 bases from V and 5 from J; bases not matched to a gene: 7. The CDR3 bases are TGTGCCATCACTGAAGACAGGGGGCTTACTGAAGCTTTCTTT. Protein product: CAITEDRGLTEAFF.

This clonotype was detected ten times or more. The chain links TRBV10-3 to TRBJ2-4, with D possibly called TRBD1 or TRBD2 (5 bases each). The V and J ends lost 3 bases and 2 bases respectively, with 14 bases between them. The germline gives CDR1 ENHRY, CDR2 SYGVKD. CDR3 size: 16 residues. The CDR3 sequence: CAISDDRAVTKNIQYF. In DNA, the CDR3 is TGTGCCATCAGTGATGACAGAGCGGTAACCAAAAACATTCAGTACTTC.

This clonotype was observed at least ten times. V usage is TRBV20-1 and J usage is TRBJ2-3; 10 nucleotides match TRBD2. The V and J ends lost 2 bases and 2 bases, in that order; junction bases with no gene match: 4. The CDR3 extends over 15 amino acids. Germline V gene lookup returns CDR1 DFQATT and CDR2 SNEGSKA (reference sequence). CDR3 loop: CSARSTSGPTDTQYF. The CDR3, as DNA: TGCAGTGCTAGATCGACTAGCGGGCCCACAGATACGCAGTATTTT.